A single sample is the source of the 23 T cell receptor beta chains below, sequenced in a study of T-cell memory formation after mild COVID-19. TCRdb analysed the 5' RACE reads with MiXCR anew, one entry per CDR3 protein. Of 500,000 to 600,000 distinct CDR3 sequences in the sample, 18% were seen once. The sample taken for sequencing was PBMCs or a T cell subset sorted from them (not recorded which). All receptors come from an adult woman who had mild COVID-19 (a few samples of this study predate the infection). Cell type and time point are not known.

The chain carries TRBV3-1 and TRBJ2-1; 15 nucleotides align to TRBD2. V shed 4 bases and J 7 bases; nucleotides not matched to a gene: 8. Germline assignment: CDR1 LGHDT and CDR2 YNNKEL (reference sequence). This CDR3 spans 17 amino acids. The CDR3 sequence is CASSPGLAGGQRNEQFF. Written as DNA, the CDR3 is TGTGCCAGCAGCCCCGGACTAGCGGGGGGGCAGAGGAATGAGCAGTTCTTC.

This clonotype was observed a handful of times. V gene TRBV20-1 combines with J gene TRBJ2-7, with TRBD2 as a possible D gene (6 bases). The CDR3 length is 14 residues. CDR1 and CDR2 (germline): DFQATT, SNEGSKA (reference sequence). The germline V and J ends were trimmed by 4 bases and 3 bases, with 16 bases remaining between them. In nucleotides, the CDR3 is TGCAGTGCTATAACCCCTGGGACTTACTACGAGCAGTACTTC. It encodes CSAITPGTYYEQYF.

This clonotype has more than one count but fewer than ten. The rearrangement links TRBV7-2 to TRBJ2-5; TRBD1 matches at 8 bases. CDR1 SGHTA and CDR2 FQGNSA come from the germline V gene. Trimming took 2 bases from V and 5 from J; bases not matched to a gene: 10. The CDR3 is 16 amino acids. The CDR3 bases are TGTGCCAGCAGCTTATCAGGGGGCGGTTTACTGGAGACCCAGTACTTC. Protein sequence: CASSLSGGGLLETQYF.

This sequence joins TRBV7-9 and TRBJ2-7; the D gene is possibly TRBD1 (6 bases). Trimming shortened V by 2 bases and J by 7 bases, and 9 bases separated the two germline ends. The germline V gene encodes CDR1 SEHNR and CDR2 FQNEAQ (reference sequence). CDR3 size: 12 residues. The CDR3 sequence is CASSLFRGEQYF. In DNA, the CDR3 is TGTGCCAGCAGCTTATTTAGGGGGGAGCAGTACTTC.

J is TRBJ1-2 and V is TRBV10-3; possibly TRBD1 for D (6 bases). Trimming took 3 bases from V and 4 from J, leaving 21 bases between them. This CDR3 region has 17 residues. Germline V CDR1 and CDR2: ENHRY, SYGVKD. CDR3 loop: CAISDWGNTGNSYGYTF. In DNA form, the CDR3 reads TGTGCCATCAGTGATTGGGGAAACACAGGGAACTCCTATGGCTACACCTTC.

This chain links TRBV6-5 with TRBJ1-1; D is possibly TRBD1 (6 bases). This CDR3 has 15 residues. Trimming took off 7 bases at V and 6 bases at J, with 21 bases between the two ends. Germline CDR1 and CDR2: MNHEY and SVGAGI. The CDR3 loop reads CASNSKGVSNPEAFF. Here the CDR3 DNA reads TGTGCCAGCAATTCGAAGGGGGTTTCCAACCCTGAAGCTTTCTTT.

The chain links TRBV5-1 to TRBJ1-1, with D uncertain. CDR3 size: 14 residues. Germline CDR1 and CDR2: SGHRS and YFSETQ. Deletions cut 2 bases from V and 4 bases from J, with 12 bases between. The CDR3 is CASSFYGRATEAFF. The CDR3 coding sequence is TGCGCCAGCAGCTTTTATGGGCGCGCCACTGAAGCTTTCTTT.

There are many counts of this clonotype. The chain combines TRBV7-6 with TRBJ2-7; D may match TRBD1 or TRBD2 (5 bases each). Between the trimmed V and J ends, which lost 5 bases and 1 base, there was a span of 12 bases. The CDR3 consists of 14 residues. Germline V gives CDR1 SGHVS, CDR2 FNYEAQ. CDR3 coding DNA: TGTGCCAGCAGCGCCGGGACGGAGTCCTACGAGCAGTACTTC. The encoded protein is CASSAGTESYEQYF. The variable domain in full, completed from reference TRBV7-6 and TRBJ2-7, reads GAGVSQSPRYKVTKRGQDVALRCDPISGHVSLYWYRQALGQGPEFLTYFNYEAQQDKSGLPNDRFSAERPEGSISTLTIQRTEQRDSAMYRCASSAGTESYEQYFGPGTRLTVT.

The rearrangement links TRBV7-8 to TRBJ1-3; D may be TRBD1 (6 bases). Trimming pared 2 bases from V and 0 bases from J, leaving 11 bases between. This CDR3 comprises 16 residues. CDR1 SGHVS and CDR2 FQNEAQ come from the germline V gene. The CDR3 protein is CASSLRDTLSGNTIYF. CDR3 coding DNA: TGTGCCAGCAGCTTAAGGGACACTCTCTCTGGAAACACCATATATTTT.

This sequence joins TRBV4-2 and TRBJ2-1; the D gene is possibly TRBD1 (6 bases). V was trimmed by 4 bases and J by 6 bases, leaving 16 bases between them. From germline, CDR1 is LGHNA and CDR2 YNFKEQ. The CDR3 is 15 amino acids. CDR3 loop: CASSPPIGQINEQFF. As DNA, the CDR3 is TGTGCCAGCAGCCCTCCCATCGGACAGATCAATGAGCAGTTCTTC.

This chain links TRBV29-1 with TRBJ1-2, with 7 positions matching TRBD1. CDR1 is SQVTM, CDR2 ANQGSEA, per germline. CDR3 length equals 13 residues. V lost 4 bases, J lost 5 bases, and 7 bases stayed unmatched. CDR3 protein: CSVGGGRGYGYTF. The CDR3 DNA reads as TGCAGCGTTGGAGGCGGCAGGGGGTATGGCTACACCTTC. Full variable domain (remainder filled in from reference TRBV29-1 and TRBJ1-2): SAVISQKPSRDICQRGTSLTIQCQVDSQVTMMFWYRQQPGQSLTLIATANQGSEATYESGFVIDKFPISRPNLTFSTLTVSNMSPEDSSIYLCSVGGGRGYGYTFGSGTRLTVV.

Only one count was recorded for this clonotype. V and J are TRBV28 and TRBJ2-5, with D maybe TRBD2 (6 bases). V lost 6 bases to trimming and J lost 0 bases, with 11 bases between them. Germline V lookup: CDR1 MDHEN, CDR2 SYDVKM. The CDR3 consists of 14 residues. CDR3 coding DNA: TGTGCCAGCAGATCCGGGAGCCACCAAGAGACCCAGTACTTC. Protein product: CASRSGSHQETQYF.

This chain joins TRBV24-1 and TRBJ2-1; D assignment may be TRBD1 or TRBD2 (6 bases each). Germline V lookup: CDR1 KGHDR, CDR2 SFDVKD. CDR3 length equals 16 residues. Trimming stripped 0 bases from V and 5 bases from J, with 13 bases between. CDR3 sequence: CATSDLGGRKDNEQFF. The DNA for the CDR3 is TGTGCCACCAGTGATTTGGGGGGGCGGAAGGACAATGAGCAGTTCTTC.

The chain carries TRBV5-1 and TRBJ2-2; 12 nucleotides line up with TRBD1. Per the germline V gene, CDR1 is SGHRS and CDR2 is YFSETQ. The CDR3 length is 15 residues. Trimming at V came to 4 bases and at J to 7 bases, leaving 5 bases not matched to a gene. CDR3 DNA: TGCGCCAGCAGCGACGGGACAGGGGGCCACGGGGAGCTGTTTTTT. This encodes CASSDGTGGHGELFF.

The chain couples TRBV6-6 to TRBJ2-1, with 15 positions matching TRBD2. V gave up 5 bases and J gave up 8 bases; unmatched junction bases: 4. The CDR3 runs 15 residues. Germline CDR1 and CDR2: MNHNY and SVGAGI (reference sequence). CDR3 loop: CASSHGLAGGDEQFF. For the CDR3, the DNA is TGTGCCAGCAGTCACGGACTAGCGGGAGGGGATGAGCAGTTCTTC.

The gene calls are TRBV27 and TRBJ2-2; D call uncertain. V was trimmed by 3 bases and J by 7 bases, leaving 6 bases between them. CDR3 length equals 12 residues. Germline-derived CDR1 and CDR2 are MNHEY and SMNVEV (reference sequence). DNA for the CDR3: TGTGCCAGCAGTTTCTCGGGCGGGGAGCTGTTTTTT. Its translation: CASSFSGGELFF.

This clonotype appeared a few times. V and J are TRBV5-8 and TRBJ2-2; D perhaps matches TRBD1 (6 bases). The CDR3 has 19 amino acids. V lost 4 bases and J lost 1, with 23 bases in between. Germline V gene lookup returns CDR1 SGHTS and CDR2 YDEGEE. The CDR3 sequence is CASSHWAGALFGNTGELFF. CDR3 sequence (DNA): TGTGCCAGCAGCCATTGGGCAGGGGCCTTATTTGGGAACACCGGGGAGCTGTTTTTT.

V and J are TRBV6-5 and TRBJ2-7; 10 nucleotides match TRBD2. The germline V gene has CDR1 MNHEY and CDR2 SVGAGI. J gave up 6 bases and V 7 bases, and 9 bases lay outside the gene matches. The CDR3 totals 14 residues. The chain's CDR3 is CASMPLAGAGEQYF. The CDR3 bases are TGTGCCAGCATGCCCCTAGCGGGAGCGGGCGAGCAGTACTTC.

This chain joins TRBV10-3 and TRBJ2-7, with D maybe TRBD2 (5 bases). This CDR3 has 11 residues. The V gene's germline CDR1 is ENHRY and CDR2 SYGVKD. The germline V and J ends were trimmed by 4 bases and 6 bases, with 7 bases remaining between them. Here the CDR3 DNA reads TGTGCCATCAGTGTCGGGGTCGAGCAGTACTTC. It specifies CAISVGVEQYF.

This clonotype was seen more than once but under ten times. V and J are TRBV6-5 and TRBJ1-3; D is unresolved. This CDR3 spans 15 amino acids. Germline lookup yields CDR1 MNHEY and CDR2 SVGAGI. Between the trimmed V and J ends, which lost 6 bases and 3 bases, there was a span of 15 bases. CDR3: CASRRGPPVGNTIYF. The CDR3 nucleotides read TGTGCCAGCAGGCGAGGTCCTCCGGTTGGAAACACCATATATTTT.

This clonotype has a handful of counts. The CDR3 DNA follows: TGTGCCATCAGTGAGCCTGGGACAGGGGGCGCTTGGAACACTGAAGCTTTCTTT. Translation gives CAISEPGTGGAWNTEAFF. V gene TRBV10-3 combines with J gene TRBJ1-1, with 12 bases aligning to TRBD1. The CDR3 covers 18 residues. The J segment lost 1 base and the V segment lost 2 bases, leaving 8 bases of the junction unmatched. Germline V gene lookup returns CDR1 ENHRY and CDR2 SYGVKD.

This clonotype was found a few times. The gene calls are TRBV19 and TRBJ2-4; D is undetermined. The ends were cut back, 9 bases at V and 1 base at J, with 16 bases in the middle. The CDR3 length is 15 residues. Germline V lookup: CDR1 LNHDA, CDR2 SQIVND (reference sequence). In nucleotides, the CDR3 is TGTGCCAGCCGACCAAGGCAGATGGCCAAAAACATTCAGTACTTC. Translated: CASRPRQMAKNIQYF. Variable domain in full (rest from reference TRBV19 and TRBJ2-4): DGGITQSPKYLFRKEGQNVTLSCEQNLNHDAMYWYRQDPGQGLRLIYYSQIVNDFQKGDIAEGYSVSREKKESFPLTVTSAQKNPTAFYLCASRPRQMAKNIQYFGAGTRLSVL.

This clonotype has more than one count but fewer than ten. The chain is built from TRBV5-1 and TRBJ2-7, with D tentatively TRBD2 (6 bases). Germline CDR1 reads SGHRS; CDR2 reads YFSETQ. Trimming took 0 bases from V and 6 from J, leaving 10 bases between them. The CDR3 loop spans 13 amino acids. The CDR3 coding sequence is TGCGCCAGCAGCTTGGCAGGGAGGTCCGAGCAGTACTTC. Its translation: CASSLAGRSEQYF.